What follows are 32 T cell receptor beta chains derived from one specimen sequenced in a study of shared clonotypes between healthy human individuals. Produced via immunoSEQ multiplex PCR; TCRdb's table is partial and in-frame only. This sample has 550,000 to 750,000 clones; roughly 96% occur once, and the top ten carry over 0.09%. The naive CD8 fraction comprised CD45RO-negative cells positively selected for CCR7 and excluded terminally differentiated effector memory CD45RA+ cells. Sequenced input: naive CD8+ T cells sorted from blood. Source of these receptors: a woman aged 25 to 45 in good health.

The chain recombines TRBV11-2 with TRBJ1-1; D is unclear. CDR1 SGHAT and CDR2 FQNNGV come from the germline V gene. CDR3 length: 14 residues. Between the trimmed V and J ends, which lost 1 base and 0 bases, there was a span of 6 bases. The CDR3 sequence is CASSLGNLNTEAFF. The CDR3 DNA sequence: TGTGCCAGCAGCTTAGGGAATCTGAACACTGAAGCTTTCTTT.

CDR3 DNA: TGTGCCAGCAGCTTAAGCAGGGTGTTGCAAGAGACCCAGTACTTC. Translated, it gives CASSLSRVLQETQYF. The chain is built from TRBV7-9 and TRBJ2-5; a possible D gene is TRBD1 (5 bases). The CDR3 is 15 amino acids. The germline gives CDR1 SEHNR, CDR2 FQNEAQ (reference sequence). The V and J ends lost 2 bases and 2 bases respectively, with 12 bases between them.

V gene TRBV27 combines with J gene TRBJ2-2, with D uncertain. Trimming shortened V by 2 bases and J by 4 bases, and 5 bases separated the two germline ends. Looked up from germline, CDR1 is MNHEY and CDR2 is SMNVEV (reference sequence). The CDR3 spans 13 residues. CDR3 sequence (DNA): TGTGCCAGCAGTTTAACGGGCACCGGGGAGCTGTTTTTT. Amino acid sequence: CASSLTGTGELFF.

This chain connects TRBV7-3 to TRBJ2-3, with unresolved D. Germline V gene sequence: CDR1 SGHTA, CDR2 FQGTGA. Trimming left V 4 bases short and J 4 bases short, with 9 bases between. There are 13 residues in the CDR3. This CDR3 is CASSSHPPDTQYF. CDR3 bases: TGTGCCAGCAGCTCGCACCCCCCAGATACGCAGTATTTT. Supplemented by reference TRBV7-3 and TRBJ2-3, the full variable domain reads GAGVSQTPSNKVTEKGKYVELRCDPISGHTALYWYRQSLGQGPEFLIYFQGTGAADDSGLPNDRFFAVRPEGSVSTLKIQRTERGDSAVYLCASSSHPPDTQYFGPGTRLTVL.

The chain recombines TRBV6-6 with TRBJ2-3; TRBD2 matches at 11 bases. This CDR3 spans 14 amino acids. V was pared by 5 bases and J by 5 bases, with 3 bases of the junction left unmatched. The germline V gene encodes CDR1 MNHNY and CDR2 SVGAGI (reference sequence). In DNA form, the CDR3 reads TGTGCCAGCAGTGGACTAGCGGGTTTAGATACGCAGTATTTT. This codes for CASSGLAGLDTQYF.

This chain joins TRBV4-3 and TRBJ2-1; the D is unclear. Trimming cost V 5 bases and J 7 bases, with 6 bases left between them. The germline V gene encodes CDR1 LGHNA and CDR2 YSLEER. This CDR3 is 11 amino acids long. CDR3 loop: CASSSGNEQFF. As DNA, the CDR3 is TGCGCCAGCAGCTCCGGGAATGAGCAGTTCTTC.

In its sample, this clone was seen once. The chain joins TRBV19 to TRBJ2-7; 8 bases match TRBD1. The CDR3 contains 14 residues. CDR1 LNHDA and CDR2 SQIVND come from the germline V gene (reference sequence). With V trimmed by 3 bases and J by 2 bases, 3 bases remained unmatched. The CDR3 sequence: CASSMWDRTYEQYF. CDR3 DNA sequence: TGTGCCAGTAGTATGTGGGACAGGACCTACGAGCAGTACTTC.

V is TRBV30 and J is TRBJ1-2; D unclear. In germline, CDR1 is GTSNPN, CDR2 SVGIG (reference sequence). V lost 4 bases, J lost 4 bases, and 13 bases lay in between. This CDR3 spans 13 amino acids. The chain's CDR3 is CAWTYLEGYGYTF. The CDR3 region has the DNA TGTGCCTGGACCTACCTTGAGGGCTATGGCTACACCTTC.

This chain links TRBV27 with TRBJ2-7, with a possible D match to TRBD1 (5 bases). The CDR3 length is 13 residues. V was cut by 5 bases and J by 2 bases, with 10 bases left in between. CDR1 MNHEY and CDR2 SMNVEV come from the germline V gene (reference sequence). The CDR3 protein is CASSGAGPYEQYF. CDR3 DNA: TGTGCCAGCAGTGGGGCAGGGCCCTACGAGCAGTACTTC.

The chain is built from TRBV9 and TRBJ2-7, with 7 bases lining up with TRBD1. The CDR3 totals 13 residues. V was clipped by 4 bases and J by 6 bases; unmatched bases: 7. The germline V gene encodes CDR1 SGDLS and CDR2 YYNGEE. The CDR3 spells CASSIDREGEQYF. The DNA for the CDR3 is TGTGCCAGCAGCATCGACAGGGAAGGCGAGCAGTACTTC.

V and J are TRBV28 and TRBJ2-5; TRBD1 might be the D (5 bases). The DNA end is more similar to TRBJ2-7, so the J call may be wrong. Germline CDR1 and CDR2: MDHEN and SYDVKM. CDR3 length: 15 amino acids. CDR3 amino acids: CASSLYGAPTYEQYF. The CDR3 DNA sequence: TGTGCCAGCAGTTTATATGGGGCCCCCACCTACGAGCAGTACTTC.

The gene calls are TRBV4-1 and TRBJ2-2; D not resolved. Germline V gene sequence: CDR1 MGHRA, CDR2 YSYEKL. The germline V and J ends were trimmed by 0 bases and 0 bases, with 14 bases remaining between them. The CDR3 length is 18 residues. CDR3 sequence: CASSQDPPGRPNTGELFF. CDR3 sequence (DNA): TGCGCCAGCAGCCAAGATCCACCGGGCAGGCCGAACACCGGGGAGCTGTTTTTT.

The V and J genes are TRBV7-9 and TRBJ1-3; no firm D call. The germline V and J ends were trimmed by 5 bases and 0 bases, with 11 bases remaining between them. Germline V gene sequence: CDR1 SEHNR, CDR2 FQNEAQ (reference sequence). The CDR3 is 15 residues long. This chain's CDR3 is CASSLGLPSGNTIYF. As DNA, the CDR3 is TGTGCCAGCAGCCTAGGACTGCCCTCTGGAAACACCATATATTTT.

The chain carries TRBV2 and TRBJ2-1; 12 nucleotides line up with TRBD2. V shed 6 bases and J 8 bases; nucleotides not matched to a gene: 11. Per the germline V gene, CDR1 is SNHLY and CDR2 is FYNNEI. The CDR3 sequence is 16 residues long. The CDR3 DNA sequence: TGTGCCAGCAGCTCTTTGACTAGCGGGAGTGAAGATGAGCAGTTCTTC. The encoded protein is CASSSLTSGSEDEQFF. The full variable domain, its missing parts supplied by reference TRBV2 and TRBJ2-1, is EPEVTQTPSHQVTQMGQEVILRCVPISNHLYFYWYRQILGQKVEFLVSFYNNEISEKSEIFDDQFSVERPDGSNFTLKIRSTKLEDSAMYFCASSSLTSGSEDEQFFGPGTRLTVL.

The chain combines TRBV7-9 with TRBJ1-6; D is perhaps TRBD1 (5 bases). Trimming stripped 3 bases from V and 5 bases from J, with 23 bases between. This CDR3 is 19 amino acids long. The V gene's germline CDR1 is SEHNR and CDR2 FQNEAQ (reference sequence). The DNA of the CDR3 is TGTGCCAGCAGCTTGGCTGGAAGGGGACCGGAATTAGATAATTCACCCCTCCACTTT. It translates to CASSLAGRGPELDNSPLHF.

Regarding this clone: A junction end diverges from the germline sequence, so it may reflect a read error. Other DNA variants within this sample encode the same CDR3. J is TRBJ2-7 and V is TRBV2; D remains ambiguous. Germline V gene data show CDR1 as SNHLY and CDR2 as FYNNEI. The CDR3 has 13 residues. The CDR3 is CASSDVGSYEQYF. Here the CDR3 DNA reads TGTGCCAGTAGTGACGTGGGATCCTACGAGCAGTACTTC. Full variable domain (outside the CDR3, taken from reference TRBV2 and TRBJ2-7): EPEVTQTPSHQVTQMGQEVILRCVPISNHLYFYWYRQILGQKVEFLVSFYNNEISEKSEIFDDQFSVERPDGSNFTLKIRSTKLEDSAMYFCASSDVGSYEQYFGPGTRLTVT.

This clone was recorded a few times. The chain carries TRBV7-9 and TRBJ2-2; 12 bases fit TRBD2. The length of the CDR3 is 16 residues. Trimming cost V 5 bases and J 7 bases; bases outside gene matches: 8. Per germline, CDR1 SEHNR and CDR2 FQNEAQ (reference sequence). CDR3 loop: CASSGGTSGFNGELFF. The CDR3 DNA is TGTGCCAGCAGCGGTGGGACTAGCGGGTTTAACGGGGAGCTGTTTTTT.

The rearrangement joins TRBV20-1 to TRBJ2-7; D ambiguous. Germline CDR1 is DFQATT and CDR2 is SNEGSKA (reference sequence). Trimming shortened V by 5 bases and J by 4 bases, and 9 bases separated the two germline ends. This CDR3 is built from 11 residues. The CDR3 region is CSALDIYEQYF. CDR3 sequence (DNA): TGCAGTGCTCTCGATATTTACGAGCAGTACTTC.

The V and J genes are TRBV7-2 and TRBJ2-5; D not certain. Near its end, the DNA agrees better with TRBJ2-7, so the J call may be wrong. The germline V gene has CDR1 SGHTA and CDR2 FQGNSA. This CDR3 comprises 12 residues. The CDR3 is CASSSGRYEQYF. The CDR3 DNA reads as TGTGCCAGCAGCTCCGGACGCTACGAGCAGTACTTC.

The gene calls are TRBV27 and TRBJ2-7; 8 nucleotides match TRBD2. Losses at the gene ends were 6 bases for V and 0 bases for J; bases not matched to a gene: 4. This CDR3 is 14 amino acids long. Germline CDR1 is MNHEY and CDR2 is SMNVEV (reference sequence). This CDR3 is CASRRTSLSYEQYF. The CDR3 coding sequence is TGTGCCAGCAGACGGACTAGCCTCTCCTACGAGCAGTACTTC.

The chain carries TRBV5-1 and TRBJ2-1; D might be TRBD1 (6 bases). CDR3 length equals 14 residues. The germline gives CDR1 SGHRS, CDR2 YFSETQ. Trimming shortened V by 6 bases and J by 0 bases, and 10 bases separated the two germline ends. The CDR3, as DNA: TGCGCCAGCATGGCGGACAGCTCCTACAATGAGCAGTTCTTC. Protein: CASMADSSYNEQFF.

The chain links TRBV27 to TRBJ1-4; D remains unclear. V lost 4 bases, J lost 4 bases, and 7 bases lay in between. Germline lookup yields CDR1 MNHEY and CDR2 SMNVEV (reference sequence). The CDR3 runs to 13 residues. CDR3 in amino acids: CASSSQINEKLFF. The CDR3 region has the DNA TGTGCCAGCAGTTCACAGATTAATGAAAAACTGTTTTTT.

This rearrangement joins TRBV19 to TRBJ2-7; 8 bases fit TRBD1. Germline trimming cut 2 bases from V and 3 bases from J; bases unmatched to any gene: 9. The CDR3 sequence is 16 residues long. Per germline, CDR1 LNHDA and CDR2 SQIVND (reference sequence). CDR3: CASSIRGQGRYYEQYF. CDR3 DNA sequence: TGTGCCAGTAGTATAAGAGGACAGGGAAGGTACTACGAGCAGTACTTC. Drawing the rest from reference TRBV19 and TRBJ2-7, the complete variable domain is DGGITQSPKYLFRKEGQNVTLSCEQNLNHDAMYWYRQDPGQGLRLIYYSQIVNDFQKGDIAEGYSVSREKKESFPLTVTSAQKNPTAFYLCASSIRGQGRYYEQYFGPGTRLTVT.

CDR3 loop: CASSHGAGLVYEQYF. CDR3 in DNA: TGTGCCAGCAGCCATGGGGCGGGACTAGTTTACGAGCAGTACTTC. The chain carries TRBV7-9 and TRBJ2-7, with 8 bases that match TRBD2. The trim removed 5 bases at V and 4 bases at J, leaving 10 bases unmatched. The CDR3 covers 15 residues. Germline V CDR1 and CDR2: SEHNR, FQNEAQ (reference sequence). Full variable domain (remainder filled in from reference TRBV7-9 and TRBJ2-7): DTGVSQNPRHKITKRGQNVTFRCDPISEHNRLYWYRQTLGQGPEFLTYFQNEAQLEKSRLLSDRFSAERPKGSFSTLEIQRTEQGDSAMYLCASSHGAGLVYEQYFGPGTRLTVT.

For this clone: Other nucleotide sequences from this sample produce the same CDR3. The rearrangement links TRBV27 to TRBJ2-7, with 9 bases lining up with TRBD2. CDR3 size: 14 residues. Looked up from germline, CDR1 is MNHEY and CDR2 is SMNVEV (reference sequence). Unmatched junction bases numbered 0, after V lost 2 bases and J lost 1 base. The CDR3 spells CASSLLAGSYEQYF. The CDR3 DNA sequence: TGTGCCAGCAGTTTACTAGCGGGGTCCTACGAGCAGTACTTC.

This rearrangement joins TRBV28 to TRBJ1-5, with D possibly being TRBD1 (5 bases). Germline V lookup: CDR1 MDHEN, CDR2 SYDVKM. Trimming took 10 bases from V and 7 from J, leaving 20 bases between them. This CDR3 region has 14 residues. The CDR3 sequence: CANGRAGYVQPQHF. CDR3 bases: TGTGCCAACGGTAGGGCAGGGTATGTCCAGCCCCAGCATTTT.

The rearrangement uses TRBV28 and TRBJ1-4; the D gene is possibly TRBD1 (5 bases). Germline CDR1 MDHEN, CDR2 SYDVKM. The CDR3 is made up of 15 amino acids. V gave up 5 bases and J gave up 2 bases, with 12 bases separating them. CDR3 residues: CASSRRGITNEKLFF. CDR3 DNA sequence: TGTGCCAGCAGTCGTAGGGGTATTACTAATGAAAAACTGTTTTTT.

This chain uses TRBV5-1 with TRBJ2-1; 7 positions match TRBD1. V was clipped by 1 base and J by 5 bases; unmatched bases: 9. The germline CDR1 and CDR2 sequences are SGHRS and YFSETQ. The CDR3 sequence is 16 residues long. The CDR3 loop is CASSLPRDRADNEQFF. As DNA, the CDR3 is TGCGCCAGCAGCTTGCCTCGAGACAGGGCTGACAATGAGCAGTTCTTC.

The chain carries TRBV19 and TRBJ2-1; 10 nucleotides agree with TRBD2. The V gene's germline CDR1 is LNHDA and CDR2 SQIVND (reference sequence). J was trimmed by 0 bases and V by 3 bases; bases with no gene match: 2. The CDR3 loop spans 16 amino acids. CDR3: CASSIWTSGSYNEQFF. DNA of the CDR3: TGTGCCAGTAGTATCTGGACTAGCGGCTCCTACAATGAGCAGTTCTTC. The entire variable domain, with the rest obtained from reference TRBV19 and TRBJ2-1, is as follows: DGGITQSPKYLFRKEGQNVTLSCEQNLNHDAMYWYRQDPGQGLRLIYYSQIVNDFQKGDIAEGYSVSREKKESFPLTVTSAQKNPTAFYLCASSIWTSGSYNEQFFGPGTRLTVL.

The V gene is TRBV28, the J gene TRBJ1-2, with TRBD1 identical over 10 bases. CDR3 length: 15 amino acids. J was trimmed by 5 bases and V by 6 bases; bases with no gene match: 9. The germline V gene encodes CDR1 MDHEN and CDR2 SYDVKM. The CDR3 reads CASRIDRGRYYGYTF. Written as DNA, the CDR3 is TGTGCCAGCAGAATTGACAGGGGGCGGTATTATGGCTACACCTTC.

The J gene is TRBJ2-4, the V gene TRBV4-1; perhaps TRBD2 as D (6 bases). The ends were cut back, 0 bases at V and 0 bases at J, with 12 bases in the middle. Germline V gives CDR1 MGHRA, CDR2 YSYEKL. This CDR3 comprises 17 residues. This chain's CDR3 is CASSQDTAGLAKNIQYF. The CDR3 bases are TGCGCCAGCAGCCAAGATACGGCGGGACTAGCCAAAAACATTCAGTACTTC.

V usage is TRBV2 and J usage is TRBJ2-2, with TRBD2 matching 11 bases. The CDR3 has 15 residues. V shed 5 bases and J 5 bases; nucleotides not matched to a gene: 4. Per the germline V gene, CDR1 is SNHLY and CDR2 is FYNNEI. Here the CDR3 DNA reads TGTGCCAGCAGTATAGCGGGAGGGAGGACCGGGGAGCTGTTTTTT. It encodes CASSIAGGRTGELFF.